The 10 T cell receptor beta chains below all came from one sample that was sequenced in a study of technical replicates of blood from several donors. Assay: immunoSEQ multiplex PCR; the TCRdb copy retains only in-frame clones and omits some. The sample carries approximately 69,000 clones, roughly 97% recorded once. Material: T cells isolated from PBMCs. The receptors were gathered from a human donor in good health.

CDR3 residues: CASSQGAGLATYEQYF. CDR3 in DNA: TGCGCCAGCAGCCAAGGGGCGGGACTAGCGACCTACGAGCAGTACTTC. V and J are TRBV4-1 and TRBJ2-7; TRBD2 matches at 10 bases. This CDR3 contains 16 residues. Germline V gives CDR1 MGHRA, CDR2 YSYEKL. Trimming cost V 1 base and J 2 bases; bases outside gene matches: 5.

The V and J genes are TRBV7-6 and TRBJ2-7; D possibly corresponds to TRBD2 (5 bases). The length of the CDR3 is 15 residues. Germline V gives CDR1 SGHVS, CDR2 FNYEAQ. V was shortened by 2 bases and J by 0 bases, with 11 bases between the two germline ends. The DNA of the CDR3 is TGTGCCAGCAGCTTATCAGGCGGGTCCTCCTACGAGCAGTACTTC. It is translated as CASSLSGGSSYEQYF.

This chain uses TRBV4-1 with TRBJ2-4, with D tentatively TRBD2 (6 bases). Looked up from germline, CDR1 is MGHRA and CDR2 is YSYEKL. V lost 4 bases, J lost 2 bases, and 18 bases lay in between. The CDR3 has 17 residues. CDR3 coding DNA: TGCGCCAGCAGCCTGGGTTGGGCGGGACTCACCAAAAACATTCAGTACTTC. Its protein is CASSLGWAGLTKNIQYF.

The chain employs TRBV7-6 and TRBJ1-2; a possible D gene is TRBD1 (5 bases). This CDR3 spans 17 amino acids. V lost 0 bases and J 6 bases, leaving 20 bases between the germline ends. Germline V gives CDR1 SGHVS, CDR2 FNYEAQ. CDR3 in DNA: TGTGCCAGCAGCTTAGCCCGCATGTCGGGGGTTCTGGATGGCTACACCTTC. Translating gives CASSLARMSGVLDGYTF.

The chain is built from TRBV4-1 and TRBJ2-2, with 8 nucleotides matching TRBD1. The V segment lost 1 base and the J segment 1 base; nucleotides outside the gene matches: 5. From germline, CDR1 is MGHRA and CDR2 YSYEKL. The length of the CDR3 is 17 residues. CDR3 protein: CASSQGAGTGNTGELFF. DNA of the CDR3: TGCGCCAGCAGCCAAGGGGCGGGGACAGGGAACACCGGGGAGCTGTTTTTT.

The chain employs TRBV10-3 and TRBJ2-5; D remains ambiguous. With 11 bases removed from V and 2 bases from J, the gap between germline ends came to 12 bases. CDR1 and CDR2 (germline): ENHRY, SYGVKD. The CDR3 has 12 amino acids. As DNA, the CDR3 is TGTGCCTCTGCGGCTAGACAAGAGACCCAGTACTTC. This sequence encodes CASAARQETQYF.

The rearrangement uses TRBV28 and TRBJ1-4; D is possibly TRBD1 (6 bases). V dropped 0 bases and J dropped 8 bases, with 10 bases sitting between them. The V gene's germline CDR1 is MDHEN and CDR2 SYDVKM. The CDR3 totals 14 residues. CDR3 loop: CASSLWGAGEKLFF. The CDR3 nucleotides read TGTGCCAGCAGTTTATGGGGGGCTGGGGAAAAACTGTTTTTT.

The V call is TRBV2, the J call TRBJ1-5, with 7 bases that match TRBD1. Germline CDR1 reads SNHLY; CDR2 reads FYNNEI. V lost 6 bases and J lost 1; bases outside the gene matches: 6. This CDR3 region has 15 residues. CDR3 in DNA: TGTGCCAGCAGAGGGGGCGCCGGGAGCAATCAGCCCCAGCATTTT. It translates to CASRGGAGSNQPQHF.

J is TRBJ1-1 and V is TRBV5-1; D is ambiguous. With 4 bases removed from V and 1 base from J, the gap between germline ends came to 8 bases. Germline CDR1 reads SGHRS; CDR2 reads YFSETQ. There are 13 residues in the CDR3. The CDR3 coding sequence is TGCGCCAGCAGCGCGCGGGGGAACACTGAAGCTTTCTTT. Protein product: CASSARGNTEAFF.

This chain connects TRBV7-8 to TRBJ1-2, with TRBD1 matching over 9 bases. This CDR3 region has 14 residues. J was trimmed by 8 bases and V by 1 base; bases with no gene match: 5. Germline lookup yields CDR1 SGHVS and CDR2 FQNEAQ. The CDR3 reads CASSLVGQGIGYTF. The CDR3 coding sequence is TGTGCCAGCAGCTTAGTCGGACAGGGGATCGGCTACACCTTC.